This paragraph covers one T cell receptor (beta chain) sequence. Its specific antigen is unknown. No quality values exist for individual bases; no much larger clone is one base distant. Receptors were amplified or captured by 5' RACE. This sample was sequenced with an Illumina HiSeq 2500. The second PCR ran for about 6 to 12 cycles and used a J-beta primer mix along with a sample-barcoded 5' primer. A template-switch 5' adaptor carrying 12 random nucleotides introduced a unique molecular identifier onto each TCR beta cDNA molecule. At least 3 million CDR3-containing paired-end reads were obtained from each sample. First-strand cDNA synthesis was performed from all RNA using the Mint cDNA synthesis kit, with priming by a TRBC-specific oligonucleotide. All cDNA was treated with uracil-DNA glycosylase and then went through a first 18-cycle PCR with the universal primers M1SS and BC2_uni_R. On the study's bioinformatics: Normalization of each sample was performed by random selection of 1 million high-quality reads, each carrying a distinct molecular identifier. Reads with shared molecular identifiers were discarded instead of being binned into consensus sequences. MiTCR, run with a Q25 quality threshold and the strictest error-elimination algorithm, handled CDR3 identification, clonotype clustering and error correction. A nonparametric unseen species model with Euler transformation was used to estimate a lower bound on total TCR beta diversity. TCRdb handled the public reads itself, with Q25 trimming in fastp and clone calling in MiXCR, and kept productive beta chains. Each record represents a unique CDR3 protein, reported with the most common genes and DNA among its rows. The V and J calls follow TCRdb's processing rather than the paper's. The sample has fewer than 750,000 distinct CDR3 sequences on record, roughly 48% of them singletons. The biggest ten clones account for approximately 23% of the sample.

This record belongs to a study of blood T cells in healthy people across ages (dated by TCRdb to the mid-2010s). Study-wide context: In model experiments, roughly one uniquely barcoded TCR beta cDNA molecule per two T cells was captured by template switching. For two donors (one aged 18 to 30 and one aged 80 or older), the study analyzed two additional independent replicas of 1 million unique cDNA reads from the same blood draw. The study measured age-related changes in TCR beta repertoire diversity using deep sequencing normalized with unique cDNA molecular identifiers. To avoid experimental bias, donors of different ages were distributed randomly across sequencing lanes. The donors were split into four age groups: young (average 16 years), middle-aged (around 37), aged (roughly 65) and long-lived (82). Overall results and qualifications from the work: Compared with the aged group, the long-lived group had more naive CD4+ T cells, fewer expanded clones and increased TCR diversity, a pattern suggesting age selection. Observed TCR beta diversity correlated strongly with the percentage of naive T cells measured by flow cytometry. Donor CMV infection status was unknown, potentially confounding age-related changes in expanded clonotypes. As age increased, observed TCR beta diversity per million T cells dropped in a roughly linear way, and a significant reduction was already evident by age 40. Conclusive comparison of naive and antigen-experienced compartments was prevented by the profiling of bulk unsorted PBMCs. Estimates of total diversity based on one million sequenced T cells were regarded as lower bounds and as underestimates.

Donors were 39 systemically healthy Caucasian individuals from Russia aged roughly 6 to 95 years. Each donor gave ten milliliters of peripheral blood, collected into EDTA-treated Vacutainer tubes. Ficoll-Paque density-gradient centrifugation was used to isolate PBMCs, with at least 7 million per sample. Total RNA, at least 5 micrograms per sample, was extracted from PBMCs with Trizol reagent. The percentages of naive CD45RAhigh/CD27high T cells were determined by flow cytometry on a PBMC aliquot from every donor. Via the germline V gene, CDR1 is SGHTA and CDR2 FQGNSA. V gives up 5 bases and J gives up 6 bases, and the segment between their germline ends measures 10 bases. Counted from cysteine to phenylalanine, this CDR3 has 13 amino acids. The read is trimmed to its CDR3 DNA, 39 bases read in frame from base 1.

Material: blood. This TCR was recovered from an elderly man in good health. The chain uses TRBV7-2 and TRBJ2-2, and the D gene may be TRBD1, 6 bases matching. The nucleotides are TGTGCCAGCAGCCCTTCAGGGGCCGGGGAGCTGTTTTTT. This encodes CASSPSGAGELFF.